This T cell receptor beta chain comes out of a study of blood T cell repertoires in COVID-19 (dated by TCRdb to 2018 to 2021). Broadly, across the study: Collaborator samples came from the United States, Italy and Spain and covered acute and convalescent phases of COVID-19. The material from the prospective study consisted of cDNA or gDNA derived from T cells, B-cell-depleted T cells, or PBMCs. The dataset comprised deeply sampled blood TCRbeta repertoires from subjects exposed to, actively infected with, or recovered from COVID-19. The repertoires were made available in a free public database intended to serve as a resource for research on the immune response to SARS-CoV-2. Samples were obtained from the ongoing ImmuneRACE study (first 160 participants) and from 1,200 or so subjects provided by 6 global collaborators. Nearly every sample came with metadata listing a de-identified subject ID, COVID-19 status, age in years and sex. Where HLA class I and class II types were available, the types were taken from metadata supplied by the sample provider, not from assay-based typing. Study-wide conclusions, independent of this receptor: How much clinical and demographic metadata was included differed by source and by participant, and the metadata was provided uncurated.

TCRbeta CDR3 regions were amplified from genomic DNA by means of the immunoSEQ Assay, a bias-controlled multiplex PCR. The study's own analysis went as follows. The number of nucleated cells in each sample was estimated by amplification of reference gene primers within the assay. Sequence reads were collapsed and filtered to measure the absolute abundance of every unique TCRbeta CDR3 rearrangement. For each sample, productive Simpson clonality was calculated as the square root of Simpson's diversity index across productive rearrangements. Here the immuneACCESS table is served through TCRdb, limited to in-frame sequences with V and J called. Missing clones are a known gap in these copies; in checked studies unresolved V genes cover under half, and the rest lacks a known reason. For V, J and clone size, that table is used; D and trimming come from the DNA. The sample includes 150,000 to 200,000 clones, with more than 65% observed a single time. In total, the top ten clones hold approximately 11% of the sample.

Concerning this clone itself: Its recognized antigen is unknown. The record has no base qualities; no much larger clone is one base away.

In the prospective study, participants were roughly 18 to 89 years old, resided in 25 or so geographic areas of the United States, and were enrolled through a virtual design. Cohort assignment in the prospective study relied on participant-reported clinical history from a screening survey and a study questionnaire. Recovered participants in ImmuneRACE Cohort 3 were defined by two consecutive negative NP/OP PCR tests, clearance by a healthcare professional, or resolution of symptoms. In the prospective study, whole blood, serum and a nasopharyngeal or oropharyngeal swab were collected from each participant by mobile phlebotomists. Over a roughly two-month period, participants in the prospective study had the option of providing additional blood draws and questionnaires. Prospective study blood samples were shipped either frozen or at room temperature before DNA extraction. Material: PBMCs or T cells enriched from blood (not recorded which). The clonotype comes from a man aged 50 to 60 who had recovered from COVID-19.

The CDR3 in this case is CASSGGGGPGGYGYTF. The DNA is TGTGCCAGCAGCGGAGGGGGGGGCCCCGGCGGCTATGGCTACACCTTC. The receptor chain draws on TRBV9 and TRBJ1-2; TRBD1 is a possible D gene, resting on 6 matching bases. From a lookup of the germline V gene, CDR1 and CDR2 are SGDLS and YYNGEE. The CDR3 covers 16 residues, taking in both the cysteine and the phenylalanine. The retained sequence is limited to the CDR3, 48 bases, with the frame set at the first base. Trimming costs V 3 bases and J 4 bases, and their ends lie 19 bases apart.